Below are 4 T cell receptor beta chains sequenced from a single sample in a study of siplizumab effects on memory and regulatory T cells (dated by TCRdb to about 2019). Receptors were amplified or captured by the immunoSEQ multiplex PCR assay. TCRdb re-hosts the immuneACCESS table, in-frame sequences only. Its copies lack some clones; in the studies checked, an unresolved V gene accounts for under half of them, and the cause for the rest is not known. Counted in this sample were 110,000 or so clones; 80% to 95% of them appeared once. Approximately 0.17% of the sample is taken by the ten largest. The material sequenced was non-Treg CD4+ T cells sorted from blood. The cell subset or site label here, explained by the study, means: FACS-sorted unstimulated CD4+ non-regulatory T cells. Every receptor here comes from a human donor in good health.

V and J are TRBV7-3 and TRBJ1-2; no firm D call. Trimming took 3 bases from V and 5 from J, leaving 19 bases between them. The CDR3 loop spans 16 amino acids. The germline gives CDR1 SGHTA, CDR2 FQGTGA. DNA for the CDR3: TGTGCCAGCAGCTTCAGGCAAGGAATTCTCTCGTATGGCTACACCTTC. Translating it yields CASSFRQGILSYGYTF. Variable domain in full (rest from reference TRBV7-3 and TRBJ1-2): GAGVSQTPSNKVTEKGKYVELRCDPISGHTALYWYRQSLGQGPEFLIYFQGTGAADDSGLPNDRFFAVRPEGSVSTLKIQRTERGDSAVYLCASSFRQGILSYGYTFGSGTRLTVV.

The chain combines TRBV25-1 with TRBJ1-1; no definite D call. CDR1 and CDR2 from the germline V gene are MGHDK and SYGVNS. The length of the CDR3 is 15 residues. V was pared by 1 base and J by 1 base, with 10 bases between. CDR3 residues: CASSEFGLKNTEAFF. CDR3 in DNA: TGTGCCAGCAGTGAATTCGGATTAAAGAACACTGAAGCTTTCTTT.

This chain connects TRBV10-3 to TRBJ1-1; D may be TRBD1 (5 bases). CDR3 size: 15 residues. The germline V gene encodes CDR1 ENHRY and CDR2 SYGVKD. V was trimmed by 1 base and J by 1 base, leaving 10 bases between them. Here the CDR3 reads CAISELQDRNTEAFF. For the CDR3, the DNA is TGTGCCATCAGTGAGTTACAGGATAGGAACACTGAAGCTTTCTTT.

This chain joins TRBV14 and TRBJ1-6; unclear D gene. The CDR3 totals 14 residues. Looked up from germline, CDR1 is SGHDN and CDR2 is FVKESK. The V end was cut by 1 base, the J end by 7 bases, with 8 bases between. CDR3 residues: CASSQVRLNSPLHF. DNA for the CDR3: TGTGCCAGCAGCCAAGTCCGGCTGAATTCACCCCTCCACTTT. Variable domain in full (rest from reference TRBV14 and TRBJ1-6): EAGVTQFPSHSVIEKGQTVTLRCDPISGHDNLYWYRRVMGKEIKFLLHFVKESKQDESGMPNNRFLAERTGGTYSTLKVQPAELEDSGVYFCASSQVRLNSPLHFGNGTRLTVT.